This TCR beta chain is drawn from a study of cytomegalovirus exposure and HLA in healthy donors. Germline loops: CDR1 SGHTA, CDR2 FQGTGA. CDR3 length: 13 amino acids. Trimming removed 4 bases at V and 7 bases at J, with 11 bases between. The table came from immunoSEQ multiplex PCR; TCRdb's copy has only in-frame clones and leaves some out. The repertoire has roughly 150,000 clones, approximately 80% of them found once; the top ten carry just under 30%. The table lists this clone with a count of one. Its antigen remains unknown. Points from the study as a whole: In vitro checks showed that a few CMV-associated chains really do target CMV antigens. Rarity held for most TCR sequences, but there were some public TCRs that occurred in many donors.

V and J are TRBV7-3 and TRBJ2-4; D may be TRBD2 (5 bases). The sequence derives from a man younger than 40 in good health and CMV-seropositive. Sequenced: PBMCs. The CDR3 region is CASSSPGVNIQYF. DNA for the CDR3: TGTGCCAGCAGCTCCCCCGGGGTGAACATTCAGTACTTC. Supplemented by reference TRBV7-3 and TRBJ2-4, the full variable domain reads GAGVSQTPSNKVTEKGKYVELRCDPISGHTALYWYRQSLGQGPEFLIYFQGTGAADDSGLPNDRFFAVRPEGSVSTLKIQRTERGDSAVYLCASSSPGVNIQYFGAGTRLSVL.